Reported below is one TCR beta chain. Compared with germline, one end of the junction differs, possibly owing to a read error. Making TCR beta cDNA involved approximately 480 ng total RNA and a constant-region primer. Libraries of TCR beta came from three nested multiplex PCR rounds with slightly modified ARM-PCR. The first two PCR rounds used TRBV1-TRBV30 primers with a Cbeta primer, approximately 10 cycles each. TCRdb used MiXCR to reprocess the multiplex PCR reads, holding one entry per CDR3 protein. The data hold 330,000 or so distinct CDR3 sequences, with approximately 65% observed a single time. This sample was included in a study of tumor-infiltrating lymphocytes in primary liver carcinoma. Looking at the study overall: Tumors were stage T1-T3 N0M0, roughly 4.2 to 11 cm across.

Blood RNA came from unsorted whole blood; germline DNA was also extracted. Patients had chronic HBV infection and were treatment-naive. The CDR3 spans 15 residues. Per germline, CDR1 SGHAT and CDR2 FQNNGV. V and J are TRBV11-2 and TRBJ2-2, with 9 positions matching TRBD2. The TCR was taken from a middle-aged man with primary liver carcinoma and hepatitis B virus infection. Sequenced: peripheral blood. CDR3 in DNA: TGTGCCAGCAGCTCGGTACTAGCGGGCACCTGGGAGCTGTTTTTT. Translation: CASSSVLAGTWELFF.